One and the same sample provided the 30 T cell receptor beta chains below, sequenced in a study of T cells in localized non-small cell lung cancer. Repertoires were generated with immunoSEQ multiplex PCR, while TCRdb's copy carries only in-frame clones and drops some. Found here are about 82,000 clones, 60% to 85% of them singletons; the top ten hold roughly 21%. This specimen was PBMCs, taken before any cancer treatment. The receptors shown here come from a man aged 35 to 70 with stage II squamous cell lung carcinoma.

This clone was observed a few times. This sequence joins TRBV18 and TRBJ1-1; no definite D call. The CDR3 has 14 amino acids. V gave up 3 bases and J gave up 0 bases, with 8 bases separating them. Per germline, CDR1 KGHSH and CDR2 LQKENI. The CDR3 DNA reads TGTGCCAGCTCACCCGGGCAATTGAACACTGAAGCTTTCTTT. It specifies CASSPGQLNTEAFF. Complete variable domain (other parts from reference TRBV18 and TRBJ1-1): NAGVMQNPRHLVRRRGQEARLRCSPMKGHSHVYWYRQLPEEGLKFMVYLQKENIIDESGMPKERFSAEFPKEGPSILRIQQVVRGDSAAYFCASSPGQLNTEAFFGQGTRLTVV.

This clone appeared a single time. The V and J genes are TRBV18 and TRBJ2-5; D is uncertain. V was trimmed by 2 bases and J by 7 bases, leaving 11 bases between them. CDR1 and CDR2 from the germline V gene are KGHSH and LQKENI. The CDR3 totals 13 residues. CDR3 bases: TGTGCCAGCTCACCAGATACTGTATGGACCCAGTACTTC. Its protein product is CASSPDTVWTQYF. Filled out from reference TRBV18 and TRBJ2-5, the complete variable domain reads NAGVMQNPRHLVRRRGQEARLRCSPMKGHSHVYWYRQLPEEGLKFMVYLQKENIIDESGMPKERFSAEFPKEGPSILRIQQVVRGDSAAYFCASSPDTVWTQYFGPGTRLLVL.

The rearrangement links TRBV28 to TRBJ1-3, with TRBD1 matching over 8 bases. The V and J ends lost 7 bases and 4 bases, in that order; junction bases with no gene match: 9. The CDR3 consists of 15 residues. Germline lookup yields CDR1 MDHEN and CDR2 SYDVKM. The CDR3 protein is CASISGTGVGNTIYF. CDR3 nucleotide sequence: TGTGCCAGCATCTCCGGGACAGGTGTAGGAAACACCATATATTTT.

CDR3: CASSYSPSYEQYF. CDR3 DNA: TGTGCCAGCAGTTACTCCCCCTCGTATGAGCAGTACTTC. The chain couples TRBV27 to TRBJ2-7, with D uncertain. Germline CDR1 is MNHEY and CDR2 is SMNVEV (reference sequence). V lost 4 bases to trimming and J lost 7 bases, with 14 bases between them. This CDR3 comprises 13 residues.

The rearrangement links TRBV19 to TRBJ1-6, with 9 bases identical to TRBD1. V trimming: 4 bases; J trimming: 7 bases; junction bases outside the gene matches: 8. Germline V gives CDR1 LNHDA, CDR2 SQIVND (reference sequence). CDR3 length: 16 residues. CDR3 bases: TGTGCCAGTAGTACGGGGACAGGGTTGGACAATTCACCCCTCCACTTT. This translates into CASSTGTGLDNSPLHF.

The chain joins TRBV5-5 to TRBJ1-1, with D maybe TRBD1 (5 bases). CDR3 length: 18 residues. In germline, CDR1 is SGHKS, CDR2 YYEKEE (reference sequence). Trimming took off 7 bases at V and 0 bases at J, with 25 bases between the two ends. CDR3 sequence (DNA): TGTGCCAGCTCCCTTGTTGCCAGGGTCAATATCATGAACACTGAAGCTTTCTTT. It is translated as CASSLVARVNIMNTEAFF.

With regard to this clone: An end of the junction does not agree with germline; a read error may underlie this. V and J are TRBV7-7 and TRBJ2-2; tentative D call: TRBD1 (6 bases). Germline V lookup: CDR1 SSHAT, CDR2 FNYEAQ (reference sequence). The CDR3 consists of 15 residues. CDR3 loop: CASSLTGRGTGELFF. The CDR3 DNA is TGTGCTAGCAGCCTCACAGGGCGCGGCACCGGGGAGCTGTTTTTT.

The table lists this clone with many counts. The chain links TRBV18 to TRBJ1-1, with D unresolved. Trimming stripped 4 bases from V and 6 bases from J, with 6 bases between. The CDR3 spans 11 residues. The germline V gene has CDR1 KGHSH and CDR2 LQKENI. CDR3 amino acids: CASSQLAEAFF. CDR3 bases: TGTGCCAGCTCACAGCTGGCTGAAGCTTTCTTT.

The genes are TRBV30 and TRBJ2-7; D gene uncertain. CDR1 and CDR2 (germline): GTSNPN, SVGIG (reference sequence). Trimming removed 1 base at V and 0 bases at J, with 7 bases between. The CDR3 loop spans 13 amino acids. CDR3 in DNA: TGTGCCTGGAGTGGGCTATCCTCCTACGAGCAGTACTTC. Protein sequence: CAWSGLSSYEQYF.

CDR3 nucleotides: TGTGCCAGCAGTTTGGGGGGTACTTTTAGCGAGCAGTACTTC. Its translation is CASSLGGTFSEQYF. The genes are TRBV27 and TRBJ2-7, with TRBD2 as a possible D gene (6 bases). Trimming removed 3 bases at V and 6 bases at J, with 15 bases between. CDR1 MNHEY and CDR2 SMNVEV come from the germline V gene (reference sequence). This CDR3 spans 14 amino acids.

This clone was counted between two and nine times. The CDR3 bases are TGTGCCAGCCGCTTAGAAGCGGTTGGAACCGGGGAGCTGTTTTTT. Translation: CASRLEAVGTGELFF. This chain joins TRBV6-1 and TRBJ2-2; tentatively, D is TRBD2 (5 bases). This CDR3 has 15 amino acids. With 8 bases removed from V and 5 bases from J, the gap between germline ends came to 18 bases. Per germline, CDR1 MNHNS and CDR2 SASEGT.

The chain links TRBV5-4 to TRBJ2-2; TRBD2 might be the D (6 bases). Germline V gives CDR1 SGHNT, CDR2 YYREEE (reference sequence). CDR3 length equals 16 residues. V was shortened by 4 bases and J by 4 bases, with 17 bases between the two germline ends. The CDR3 sequence is CASSPSGDSSTGELFF. CDR3 bases: TGTGCCAGCAGCCCGTCGGGGGACTCAAGCACCGGGGAGCTGTTTTTT.

The chain's CDR3 is CATSRSGLNEKLFF. The CDR3 DNA follows: TGTGCCACCTCTCGATCAGGGCTTAATGAAAAACTGTTTTTT. The V gene is TRBV28, the J gene TRBJ1-4; weak D call: TRBD1 (5 bases). With 10 bases removed from V and 4 bases from J, the gap between germline ends came to 16 bases. The CDR3 spans 14 residues. CDR1 is MDHEN and CDR2 is SYDVKM in the germline V gene.

This clone was picked up one time. The chain has TRBV28 and TRBJ2-2; possible D gene TRBD2, 5 bases. Germline CDR1 reads MDHEN; CDR2 reads SYDVKM. The V gene lost 3 bases and the J gene lost 1 base, with 12 bases spanning the gap. CDR3 length: 16 residues. The CDR3 bases are TGTGCCAGCAGTTTCCGCGGGTGGGAGAACACCGGGGAGCTGTTTTTT. Encoded protein: CASSFRGWENTGELFF.

This clone was seen repeatedly, ten times or more. The chain has TRBV4-1 and TRBJ1-6, with D perhaps matching TRBD1 (6 bases). Trimming removed 1 base from V and 9 bases from J, with 7 bases in between. This CDR3 spans 13 amino acids. From germline, CDR1 is MGHRA and CDR2 YSYEKL. The CDR3 region has the DNA TGCGCCAGCAGCCAAGTAGGGGGTTCACCCCTCCACTTT. Its protein product is CASSQVGGSPLHF.

This clone has only a few counts. The chain carries TRBV5-5 and TRBJ1-5; D is unresolved. V was pared by 2 bases and J by 1 base, with 13 bases between. There are 16 residues in the CDR3. Germline CDR1 is SGHKS and CDR2 is YYEKEE (reference sequence). The CDR3 spells CASSLAGFMSNQPQHF. The CDR3 nucleotides read TGTGCCAGCAGCTTAGCAGGTTTCATGAGCAATCAGCCCCAGCATTTT.

The rearrangement joins TRBV7-3 to TRBJ1-1; the D gene is possibly TRBD1 (6 bases). Trimming removed 6 bases from V and 1 base from J, with 12 bases in between. Germline CDR1 is SGHTA and CDR2 is FQGTGA. The length of the CDR3 is 14 residues. The CDR3 loop reads CASSPGTRNTEAFF. The CDR3 nucleotides read TGTGCCAGCAGTCCGGGGACACGGAACACTGAAGCTTTCTTT.

The chain joins TRBV4-3 to TRBJ1-5; a possible D gene is TRBD1 (6 bases). The V gene lost 4 bases and the J gene lost 6 bases, with 19 bases spanning the gap. CDR1 and CDR2 (germline): LGHNA, YSLEER. This CDR3 has 16 residues. CDR3 region: CASSPGVDGGFQPQHF. DNA of the CDR3: TGCGCCAGCAGCCCAGGGGTCGACGGGGGTTTTCAGCCCCAGCATTTT.

The CDR3, as DNA: TGTGCCAGCAGGGAGAGGGGGACAGGGATGGAGACTGAAGCTTTCTTT. Translating gives CASRERGTGMETEAFF. The V and J genes are TRBV28 and TRBJ1-1; TRBD1 agrees at 9 bases. The germline V gene has CDR1 MDHEN and CDR2 SYDVKM. This CDR3 has 16 amino acids. V gave up 6 bases and J gave up 5 bases; unmatched junction bases: 13.

This rearrangement joins TRBV19 to TRBJ2-2; D gene uncertain. CDR1 and CDR2 from the germline V gene are LNHDA and SQIVND (reference sequence). This CDR3 comprises 12 residues. With 7 bases removed from V and 2 bases from J, the gap between germline ends came to 5 bases. CDR3 sequence: CASTPNTGELFF. The CDR3 DNA reads TGTGCCAGTACTCCAAACACCGGGGAGCTGTTTTTT.

This chain uses TRBV11-3 with TRBJ2-1; D ambiguous. This CDR3 contains 13 residues. CDR1 is SGHNT, CDR2 YENEEA, per germline. Trimming left V 2 bases short and J 5 bases short, with 7 bases between. DNA of the CDR3: TGTGCCAGCAGCTTAAAACAGCACAATGAGCAGTTCTTC. It is translated as CASSLKQHNEQFF.

This clone was seen only once. V gene TRBV18 combines with J gene TRBJ2-5; D gene ambiguous. V was shortened by 2 bases and J by 2 bases, with 15 bases between the two germline ends. CDR3 length: 16 residues. CDR1 KGHSH and CDR2 LQKENI come from the germline V gene. CDR3 in amino acids: CASSPRSSKQQETQYF. The CDR3, as DNA: TGTGCCAGCTCACCAAGAAGTAGTAAACAGCAAGAGACCCAGTACTTC. The full variable domain, in which reference TRBV18 and TRBJ2-5 provide the parts outside the CDR3, is NAGVMQNPRHLVRRRGQEARLRCSPMKGHSHVYWYRQLPEEGLKFMVYLQKENIIDESGMPKERFSAEFPKEGPSILRIQQVVRGDSAAYFCASSPRSSKQQETQYFGPGTRLLVL.

CDR3 loop: CASSSRGRTGGELFF. The DNA for the CDR3 is TGTGCCAGTAGTAGCCGTGGGCGAACCGGCGGGGAGCTGTTTTTT. V gene TRBV19 combines with J gene TRBJ2-2; unclear D gene. The CDR3 is 15 amino acids. CDR1 and CDR2 from the germline V gene are LNHDA and SQIVND (reference sequence). V lost 4 bases and J 7 bases, leaving 16 bases between the germline ends.

J is TRBJ2-1 and V is TRBV25-1, with TRBD2 identical over 9 bases. Germline CDR1 is MGHDK and CDR2 is SYGVNS. The CDR3 is 14 residues long. V shed 4 bases, J shed 7 bases, and the junction held 5 bases outside the gene matches. CDR3 bases: TGTGCCAGCAGTGGGGGCGGGAGGGGTAATGAGCAGTTCTTC. It encodes CASSGGGRGNEQFF. The full variable domain, completed using reference TRBV25-1 and TRBJ2-1, is EADIYQTPRYLVIGTGKKITLECSQTMGHDKMYWYQQDPGMELHLIHYSYGVNSTEKGDLSSESTVSRIRTEHFPLTLESARPSHTSQYLCASSGGGRGNEQFFGPGTRLTVL.

This rearrangement joins TRBV11-2 to TRBJ1-1, with D maybe TRBD1 (6 bases). V gave up 0 bases and J gave up 6 bases, with 14 bases separating them. This CDR3 region has 15 residues. The germline gives CDR1 SGHAT, CDR2 FQNNGV. The CDR3 nucleotides are TGTGCCAGCAGCTTAGAACAGGGAGGGAGGGCTGAAGCTTTCTTT. Its protein product is CASSLEQGGRAEAFF.

The gene calls are TRBV4-1 and TRBJ1-2; D gene ambiguous. V was trimmed by 2 bases and J by 8 bases, leaving 6 bases between them. CDR3 length: 11 residues. Germline V gene data show CDR1 as MGHRA and CDR2 as YSYEKL. CDR3 DNA: TGCGCCAGCAGCCAATTGGGAGGCTACACCTTC. Its protein product is CASSQLGGYTF.

J is TRBJ2-1 and V is TRBV11-2, with D possibly TRBD2 on 5 matching bases. The CDR3 runs to 17 residues. Germline assignment: CDR1 SGHAT and CDR2 FQNNGV. V was pared by 0 bases and J by 0 bases, with 12 bases between. The CDR3 sequence is CASSLEVGVSSYNEQFF. The DNA of the CDR3 is TGTGCCAGCAGCTTAGAAGTCGGGGTCAGCTCCTACAATGAGCAGTTCTTC.

The rearrangement links TRBV7-6 to TRBJ2-1; TRBD2 matches at 15 bases. V was pared by 4 bases and J by 5 bases, with 6 bases of the junction left unmatched. The CDR3 is made up of 17 amino acids. Germline-derived CDR1 and CDR2 are SGHVS and FNYEAQ. The CDR3 protein is CASSSPGLAGGDNEQFF. CDR3 in DNA: TGTGCCAGCAGCTCCCCCGGACTAGCGGGGGGGGACAATGAGCAGTTCTTC.

The genes are TRBV5-1 and TRBJ2-7; TRBD1 or TRBD2 may be the D gene (5 bases each). The CDR3 has 15 amino acids. Trimming pared 0 bases from V and 0 bases from J, leaving 10 bases between. The germline gives CDR1 SGHRS, CDR2 YFSETQ. The CDR3 DNA sequence: TGCGCCAGCAGCTTGGGGGGGTCAGCCTCCTACGAGCAGTACTTC. The encoded protein is CASSLGGSASYEQYF.

The CDR3 loop reads CASSPLDGNQPQHF. CDR3 DNA sequence: TGTGCCAGCAGTCCCCTCGACGGGAATCAGCCCCAGCATTTT. The chain carries TRBV6-5 and TRBJ1-5; D gene unclear. This CDR3 is built from 14 residues. V lost 5 bases, J lost 4 bases, and 12 bases lay in between. Germline CDR1 MNHEY, CDR2 SVGAGI.